This T cell receptor beta chain originates from a study of T cell repertoires and HLA-DP antigens. The primer mix covered 54 TRBV segments and 13 TRBJ segments. Pre-culture CD4+ samples were sequenced deeply, targeting 200,000 T cell genomes. The method was immunoSEQ multiplex PCR; TCRdb's version includes in-frame clones alone and lacks a portion of them. The data show 65,000 to 95,000 clones, just under 80% seen once. As to this clone: What it binds is unknown.

Per germline, CDR1 LNHDA and CDR2 SQIVND (reference sequence). V was pared by 9 bases and J by 2 bases, with 13 bases between. This CDR3 is 13 amino acids long. Study results and caveats: Sorted CD137+ cells had clonality roughly 0.39 against both alloantigens, versus around 0.037 pre-culture.

The source of this sequence is a man aged 55 to 69 in good health and CMV-seronegative. This sequence joins TRBV19 and TRBJ2-5; a weak D match, TRBD1 (6 bases). Sequencing was done on a sample of CD4+ T cells from PBMCs. The CDR3 DNA follows: TGTGCCAGGGGGGCGGCTCGACAAGAGACCCAGTACTTC. This gives the protein CARGAARQETQYF.